This paragraph covers one TCR beta chain sequence. Antigen specificity is unknown. The sample is drawn from a study of cytomegalovirus exposure and HLA in healthy donors. Study-wide context: An earlier analysis found 117 million unique TCR beta sequences from 150 million to 200 million T cells. Researchers found that less than 90% of 398 genotyped donors fell within the Caucasian-associated ancestry cluster. Whole-study results and caveats: Later examination showed HLA-associated TCR beta chains had greater clonal expansion than equally common others. In a later analysis, 15,000 to 20,000 TCR beta sequences were associated with HLA alleles at 0.05 false discovery rate.

The length of the CDR3 is 16 residues. Trimming removed 5 bases at V and 3 bases at J, with 18 bases between. Germline-derived CDR1 and CDR2 are SGHTS and YDEGEE. Primers for the PCR totalled 60 Vbeta and 13 Jbeta. TCRdb's copy holds only in-frame clones and misses some; the assay was immunoSEQ multiplex PCR. The sample lists some 180,000 clones, 77% seen once, with approximately 1.4% in the top ten. The sample taken for sequencing was PBMCs. This sequence was found in a man in his late teens or twenties in good health and CMV-seronegative. This chain uses TRBV5-8 with TRBJ1-5; possible D gene TRBD1, 6 bases. The CDR3 nucleotides read TGTGCCAGCAGGCCCTGGCAGGGGAAGGACAATCAGCCCCAGCATTTT. Translated, it gives CASRPWQGKDNQPQHF.